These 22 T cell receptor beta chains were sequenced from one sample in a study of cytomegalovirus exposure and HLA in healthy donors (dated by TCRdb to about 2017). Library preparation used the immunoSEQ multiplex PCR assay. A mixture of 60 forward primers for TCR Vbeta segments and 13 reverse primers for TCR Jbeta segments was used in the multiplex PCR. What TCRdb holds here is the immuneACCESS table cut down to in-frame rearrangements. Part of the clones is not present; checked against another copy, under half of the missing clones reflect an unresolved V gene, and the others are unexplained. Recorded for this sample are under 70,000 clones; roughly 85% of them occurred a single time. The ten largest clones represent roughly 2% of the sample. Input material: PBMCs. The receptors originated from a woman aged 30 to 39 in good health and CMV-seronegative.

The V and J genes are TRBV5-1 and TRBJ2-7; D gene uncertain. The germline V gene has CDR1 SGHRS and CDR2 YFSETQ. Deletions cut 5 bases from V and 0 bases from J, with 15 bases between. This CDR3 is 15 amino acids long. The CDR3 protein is CASRVSAVSSYEQYF. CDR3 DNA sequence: TGCGCCAGCAGAGTCAGCGCAGTGAGCTCCTACGAGCAGTACTTC. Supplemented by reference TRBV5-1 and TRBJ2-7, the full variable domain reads KAGVTQTPRYLIKTRGQQVTLSCSPISGHRSVSWYQQTPGQGLQFLFEYFSETQRNKGNFPGRFSGRQFSNSRSEMNVSTLELGDSALYLCASRVSAVSSYEQYFGPGTRLTVT.

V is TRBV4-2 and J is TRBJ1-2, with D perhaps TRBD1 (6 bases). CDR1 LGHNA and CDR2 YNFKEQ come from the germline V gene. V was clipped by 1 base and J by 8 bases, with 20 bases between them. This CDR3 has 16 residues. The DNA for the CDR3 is TGTGCCAGCAGCCAAGGGGGATCTGTGGACAGCTACGGCTACACCTTC. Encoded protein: CASSQGGSVDSYGYTF.

The CDR3 coding sequence is TGTGCCAGCTCACCAGCAGGGGGGACTGGGGCCAACGTCCTGACTTTC. It specifies CASSPAGGTGANVLTF. The chain employs TRBV18 and TRBJ2-6, with D maybe TRBD1 (7 bases). The V end was cut by 2 bases, the J end by 2 bases, with 10 bases between. The CDR3 has 16 amino acids. Germline CDR1 KGHSH, CDR2 LQKENI.

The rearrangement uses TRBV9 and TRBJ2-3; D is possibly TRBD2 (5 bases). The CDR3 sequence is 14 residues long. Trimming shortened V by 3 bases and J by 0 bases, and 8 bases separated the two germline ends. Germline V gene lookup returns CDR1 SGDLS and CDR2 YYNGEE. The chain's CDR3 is CASSAGLSTDTQYF. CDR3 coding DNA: TGTGCCAGCAGCGCCGGACTGAGCACAGATACGCAGTATTTT.

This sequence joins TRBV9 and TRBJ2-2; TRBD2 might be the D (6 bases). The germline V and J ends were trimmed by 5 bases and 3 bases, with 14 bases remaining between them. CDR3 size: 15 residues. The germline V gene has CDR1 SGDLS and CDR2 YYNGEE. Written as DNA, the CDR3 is TGTGCCAGCAGGAGAAGACTAGGCCACACCGGGGAGCTGTTTTTT. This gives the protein CASRRRLGHTGELFF.

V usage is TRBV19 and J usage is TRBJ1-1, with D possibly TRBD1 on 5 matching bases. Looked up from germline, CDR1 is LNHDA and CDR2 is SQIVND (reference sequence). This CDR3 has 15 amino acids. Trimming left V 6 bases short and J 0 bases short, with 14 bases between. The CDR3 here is CASSLGGTVNTEAFF. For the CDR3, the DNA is TGTGCCAGTAGCCTTGGGGGGACGGTGAACACTGAAGCTTTCTTT.

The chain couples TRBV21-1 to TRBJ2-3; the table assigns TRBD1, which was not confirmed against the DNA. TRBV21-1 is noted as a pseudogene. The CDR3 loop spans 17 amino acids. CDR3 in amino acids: CASSKRGGPTRTDTQYF. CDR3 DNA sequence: TGTGCCAGCAGCAAAAGGGGTGGGCCTACCCGCACAGATACGCAGTATTTT.

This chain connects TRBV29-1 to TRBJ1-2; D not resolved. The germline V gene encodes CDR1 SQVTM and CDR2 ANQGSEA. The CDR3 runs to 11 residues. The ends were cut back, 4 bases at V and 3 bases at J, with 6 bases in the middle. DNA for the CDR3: TGCAGCGTTGCCTCGGACTATGGCTACACCTTC. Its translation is CSVASDYGYTF. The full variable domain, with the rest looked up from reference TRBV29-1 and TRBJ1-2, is SAVISQKPSRDICQRGTSLTIQCQVDSQVTMMFWYRQQPGQSLTLIATANQGSEATYESGFVIDKFPISRPNLTFSTLTVSNMSPEDSSIYLCSVASDYGYTFGSGTRLTVV.

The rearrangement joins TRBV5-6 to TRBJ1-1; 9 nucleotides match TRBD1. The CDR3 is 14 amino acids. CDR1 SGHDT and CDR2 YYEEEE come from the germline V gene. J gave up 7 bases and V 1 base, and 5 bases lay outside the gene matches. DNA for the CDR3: TGTGCCAGCAGCTTGAGGGACAGGGTTAGTGAAGCTTTCTTT. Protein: CASSLRDRVSEAFF.

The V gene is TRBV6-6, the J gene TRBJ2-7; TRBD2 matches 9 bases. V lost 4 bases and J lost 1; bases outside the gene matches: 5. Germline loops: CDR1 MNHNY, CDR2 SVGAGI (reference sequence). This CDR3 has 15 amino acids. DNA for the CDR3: TGTGCCAGCAGTTCCCTGACTAGCGGATCCTACGAGCAGTACTTC. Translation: CASSSLTSGSYEQYF.

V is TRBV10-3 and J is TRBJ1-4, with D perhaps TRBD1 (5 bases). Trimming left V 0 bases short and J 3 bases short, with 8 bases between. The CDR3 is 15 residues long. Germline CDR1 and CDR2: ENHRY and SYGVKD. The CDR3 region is CAISESGGANEKLFF. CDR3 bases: TGTGCCATCAGTGAGTCGGGGGGAGCTAATGAAAAACTGTTTTTT.

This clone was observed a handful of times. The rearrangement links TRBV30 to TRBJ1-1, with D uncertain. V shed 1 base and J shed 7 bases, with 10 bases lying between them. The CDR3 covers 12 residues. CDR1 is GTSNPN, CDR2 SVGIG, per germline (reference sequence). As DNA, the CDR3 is TGTGCCTGGAGTGCCCTCTTCAGTGAAGCTTTCTTT. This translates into CAWSALFSEAFF.

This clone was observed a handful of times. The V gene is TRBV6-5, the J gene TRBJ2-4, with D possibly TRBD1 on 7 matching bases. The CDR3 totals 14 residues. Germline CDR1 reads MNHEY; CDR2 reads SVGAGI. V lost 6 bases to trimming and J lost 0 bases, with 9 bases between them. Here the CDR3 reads CASSQGGAKNIQYF. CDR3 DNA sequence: TGTGCCAGCAGCCAGGGGGGAGCCAAAAACATTCAGTACTTC.

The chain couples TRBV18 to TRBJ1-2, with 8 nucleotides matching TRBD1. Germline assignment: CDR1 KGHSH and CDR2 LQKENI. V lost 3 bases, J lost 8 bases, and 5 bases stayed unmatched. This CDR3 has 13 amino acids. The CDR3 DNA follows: TGTGCCAGCTCACCCGGACAGGGAGGAGGCTACACCTTC. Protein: CASSPGQGGGYTF.

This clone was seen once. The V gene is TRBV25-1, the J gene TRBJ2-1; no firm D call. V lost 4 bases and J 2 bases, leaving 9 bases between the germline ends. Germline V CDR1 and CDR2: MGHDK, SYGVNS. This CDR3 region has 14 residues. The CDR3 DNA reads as TGTGCCAGCAGTGGCCAGGCACCCTACAATGAGCAGTTCTTC. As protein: CASSGQAPYNEQFF.

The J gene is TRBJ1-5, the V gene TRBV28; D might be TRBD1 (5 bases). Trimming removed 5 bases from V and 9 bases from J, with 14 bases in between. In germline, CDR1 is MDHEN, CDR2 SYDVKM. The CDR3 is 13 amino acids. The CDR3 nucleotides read TGTGCCAGCAGTCCCACGCAGGGTCCGCCCCAGCATTTT. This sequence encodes CASSPTQGPPQHF.

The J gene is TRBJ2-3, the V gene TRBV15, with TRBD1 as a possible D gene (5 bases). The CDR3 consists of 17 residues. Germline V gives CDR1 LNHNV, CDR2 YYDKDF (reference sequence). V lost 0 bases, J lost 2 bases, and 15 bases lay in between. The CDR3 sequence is CATSRDRQGWVTDTQYF. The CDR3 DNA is TGTGCCACCAGCAGAGATCGTCAGGGATGGGTCACAGATACGCAGTATTTT.

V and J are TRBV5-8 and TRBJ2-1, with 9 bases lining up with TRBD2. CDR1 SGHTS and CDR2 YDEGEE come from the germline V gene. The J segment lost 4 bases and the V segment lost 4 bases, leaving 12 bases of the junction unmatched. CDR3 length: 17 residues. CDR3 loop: CASSPSSTSGSYNEQFF. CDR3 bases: TGTGCCAGCAGCCCATCATCTACTAGCGGGTCTTACAATGAGCAGTTCTTC. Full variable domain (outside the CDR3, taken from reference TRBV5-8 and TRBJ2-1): EAGVTQSPTHLIKTRGQQATLRCSPISGHTSVYWYQQALGLGLQFLLWYDEGEERNRGNFPPRFSGRQFPNYSSELNVNALELEDSALYLCASSPSSTSGSYNEQFFGPGTRLTVL.

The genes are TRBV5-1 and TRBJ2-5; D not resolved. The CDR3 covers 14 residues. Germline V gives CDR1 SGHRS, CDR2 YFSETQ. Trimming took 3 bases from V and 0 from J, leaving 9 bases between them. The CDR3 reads CASSSPGYQETQYF. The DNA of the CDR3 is TGCGCCAGCAGCTCTCCAGGATACCAAGAGACCCAGTACTTC.

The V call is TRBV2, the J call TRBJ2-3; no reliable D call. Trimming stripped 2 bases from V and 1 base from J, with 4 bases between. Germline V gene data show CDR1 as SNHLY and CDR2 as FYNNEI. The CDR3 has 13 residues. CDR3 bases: TGTGCCAGCAGTGAACAGGGCACAGATACGCAGTATTTT. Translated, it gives CASSEQGTDTQYF. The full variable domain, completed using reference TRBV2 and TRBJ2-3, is EPEVTQTPSHQVTQMGQEVILRCVPISNHLYFYWYRQILGQKVEFLVSFYNNEISEKSEIFDDQFSVERPDGSNFTLKIRSTKLEDSAMYFCASSEQGTDTQYFGPGTRLTVL.

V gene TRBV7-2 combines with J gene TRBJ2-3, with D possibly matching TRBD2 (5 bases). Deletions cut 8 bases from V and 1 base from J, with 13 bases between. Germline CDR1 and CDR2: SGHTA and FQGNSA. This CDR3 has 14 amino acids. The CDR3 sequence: CASRGGSGTDTQYF. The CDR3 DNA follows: TGTGCCAGCCGCGGAGGAAGTGGCACAGATACGCAGTATTTT.

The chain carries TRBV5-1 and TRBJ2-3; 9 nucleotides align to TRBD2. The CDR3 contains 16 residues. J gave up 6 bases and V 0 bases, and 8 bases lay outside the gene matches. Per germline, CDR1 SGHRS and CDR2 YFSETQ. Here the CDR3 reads CASSLVGGRAGDTQYF. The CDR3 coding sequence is TGCGCCAGCAGCTTGGTCGGCGGGAGGGCCGGGGATACGCAGTATTTT.